This T cell receptor (beta chain) appears in the sequencing data of a study of cytotoxic CD8 clonotypes in ibrutinib-treated CLL. For the study at large: The sample average was about 280,000 productive templates and 85,000 to 100,000 productive rearrangements.

Clones were read by immunoSEQ multiplex PCR, and TCRdb kept only the in-frame ones, dropping some. The profile covers approximately 300,000 clones, with about 80% appearing a single time and over 6.5% taken by the ten largest. The CDR3 spans 14 residues. Germline-derived CDR1 and CDR2 are SNHLY and FYNNEI. The trim removed 8 bases at V and 1 base at J, leaving 7 bases unmatched. The clonotype was recovered from a human donor with chronic lymphocytic leukemia. J is TRBJ1-1 and V is TRBV2; 7 nucleotides agree with TRBD1. Sequencing was performed on PBMCs, taken before ibrutinib treatment. CDR3 DNA: TGTGCCAGCGCTCTAAACAGGGGGAACACTGAAGCTTTCTTT. Translating it yields CASALNRGNTEAFF. The full variable domain, completed using reference TRBV2 and TRBJ1-1, is EPEVTQTPSHQVTQMGQEVILRCVPISNHLYFYWYRQILGQKVEFLVSFYNNEISEKSEIFDDQFSVERPDGSNFTLKIRSTKLEDSAMYFCASALNRGNTEAFFGQGTRLTVV.